This TCR beta chain stems from a study of tumor-infiltrating lymphocytes in primary liver carcinoma. The CDR3 contains 16 residues. Germline V gene lookup returns CDR1 LGHNA and CDR2 YNFKEQ. Study-wide points: Blood trailed tumors significantly in top-250-clone fraction (p = 0.039). Tumor-adjacent and tumor-blood pairs displayed less overlap than did pairs of tumor regions. Among top clones, only about 7-24% appeared in all five tumor regions.

A primer matching the constant region was used to make TCR beta cDNA from approximately 0.45 ug of total RNA. Researchers made the TCR beta libraries by running three nested multiplex PCR rounds with slightly modified ARM-PCR. The opening two PCR rounds, ten to eleven cycles each, paired TRBV1-TRBV30 forward primers with a C-beta reverse primer. Using its own MiXCR run on the multiplex PCR reads, TCRdb lists one record per CDR3 protein. This table has 30,000 to 40,000 distinct CDR3 sequences, around 74% appearing once. Concerning this clonotype itself: The antigen is undetermined. One end of the junction does not line up with germline, which may come from a read error.

The approximately 20-31 mg bulk tissue piece was not sorted before simultaneous RNA and DNA extraction. Sequenced input: liver tumor tissue from sampling region 4. Sample subset: tumor region T4, right-lateral pole. The receptor comes from a middle-aged man with primary liver carcinoma and hepatitis B virus infection. The chain couples TRBV4-2 to TRBJ2-1; 10 bases are a match to TRBD1. The CDR3 loop reads CASSHAGGQGSDEQFF. CDR3 DNA: TGTGCCAGTAGCCACGCCGGGGGACAGGGGAGCGATGAGCAGTTCTTC.